This T cell receptor beta chain was found in a study of control samples from healthy donors and cancer patients (dated by TCRdb to between 2020 and 2021). Library generation was performed with the immunoSEQ multiplex PCR assay. TCRdb retrieved this table from immuneACCESS and kept in-frame rearrangements only. Not all clones are present; in checked studies, unresolved V genes account for under half, and no reason is known for the remainder. The sample contains approximately 150,000 clones, just over 85% of them found a single time. The top ten hold over 1.5% of the sample. Reading the germline V gene (reference sequence) gives CDR1 MNHNY and CDR2 SVGAGI. Cut back by 2 bases and 2 bases, the V and J ends lie 8 bases apart. Spanning cysteine to phenylalanine, the CDR3 consists of 14 amino acids. The DNA shown is the 42-base CDR3, in frame from base 1. Remarks on this clone: The target of this receptor is not known. Nothing much larger sits one base from this clone, and base qualities are not available.

This sequence originates from a man aged 18 to 29 in good health. The chain is encoded by TRBV6-6 joined to TRBJ2-3; TRBD2 is perhaps the D gene, given 6 matching bases. The material sequenced was blood. The CDR3 region: CASSYTGDTDTQYF. The nucleotide sequence reads TGTGCCAGCAGTTACACGGGGGACACAGATACGCAGTATTTT.